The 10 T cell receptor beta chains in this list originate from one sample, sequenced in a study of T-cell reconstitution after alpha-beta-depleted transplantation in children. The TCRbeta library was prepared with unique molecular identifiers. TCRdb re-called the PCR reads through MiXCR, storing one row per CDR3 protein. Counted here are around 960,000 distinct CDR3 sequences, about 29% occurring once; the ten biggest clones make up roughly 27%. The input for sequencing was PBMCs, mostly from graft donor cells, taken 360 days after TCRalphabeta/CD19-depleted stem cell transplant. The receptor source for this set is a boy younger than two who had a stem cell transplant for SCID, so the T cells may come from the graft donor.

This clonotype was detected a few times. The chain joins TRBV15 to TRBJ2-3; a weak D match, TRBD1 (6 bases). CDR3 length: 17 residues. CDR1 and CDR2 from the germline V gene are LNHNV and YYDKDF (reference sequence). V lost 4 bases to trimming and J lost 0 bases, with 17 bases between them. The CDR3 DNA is TGTGCCACCAGCACATACCTACAGGGAGCTAGCACAGATACGCAGTATTTT. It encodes CATSTYLQGASTDTQYF. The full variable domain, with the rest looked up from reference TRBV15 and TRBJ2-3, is DAMVIQNPRYQVTQFGKPVTLSCSQTLNHNVMYWYQQKSSQAPKLLFHYYDKDFNNEADTPDNFQSRRPNTSFCFLDIRSPGLGDTAMYLCATSTYLQGASTDTQYFGPGTRLTVL.

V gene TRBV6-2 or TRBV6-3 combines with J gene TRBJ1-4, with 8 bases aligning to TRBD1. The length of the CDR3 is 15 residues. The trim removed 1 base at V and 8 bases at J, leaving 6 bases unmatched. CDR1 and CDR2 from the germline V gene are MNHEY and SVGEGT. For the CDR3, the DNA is TGTGCCAGCAGTTACTATGCGACAGGGGCCGAAAAACTGTTTTTT. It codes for CASSYYATGAEKLFF.

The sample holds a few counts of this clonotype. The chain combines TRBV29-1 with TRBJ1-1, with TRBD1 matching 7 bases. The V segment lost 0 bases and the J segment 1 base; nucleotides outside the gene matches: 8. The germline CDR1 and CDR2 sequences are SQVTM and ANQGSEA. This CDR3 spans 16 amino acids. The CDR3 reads CSVEDRETGRNTEAFF. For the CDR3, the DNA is TGCAGCGTTGAAGATCGGGAGACAGGGAGGAACACTGAAGCTTTCTTT.

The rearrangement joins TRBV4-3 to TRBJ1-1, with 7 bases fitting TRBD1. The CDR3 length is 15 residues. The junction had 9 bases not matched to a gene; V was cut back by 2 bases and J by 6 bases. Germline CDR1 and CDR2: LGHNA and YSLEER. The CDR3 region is CASSQSQAGTAEAFF. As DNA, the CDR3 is TGCGCCAGCAGCCAATCCCAGGCTGGGACAGCTGAAGCTTTCTTT.

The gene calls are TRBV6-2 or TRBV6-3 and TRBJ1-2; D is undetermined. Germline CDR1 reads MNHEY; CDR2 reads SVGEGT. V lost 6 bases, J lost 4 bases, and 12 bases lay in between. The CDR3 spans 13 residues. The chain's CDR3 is CASSGGSPYGYTF. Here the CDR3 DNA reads TGTGCCAGCAGCGGCGGGAGCCCCTATGGCTACACCTTC.

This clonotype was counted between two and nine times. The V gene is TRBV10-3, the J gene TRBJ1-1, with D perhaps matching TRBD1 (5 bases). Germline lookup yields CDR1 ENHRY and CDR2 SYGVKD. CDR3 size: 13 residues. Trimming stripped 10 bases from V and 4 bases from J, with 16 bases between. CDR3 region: CATGKSGGTEAFF. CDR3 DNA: TGTGCCACAGGGAAGAGCGGAGGCACTGAAGCTTTCTTT.

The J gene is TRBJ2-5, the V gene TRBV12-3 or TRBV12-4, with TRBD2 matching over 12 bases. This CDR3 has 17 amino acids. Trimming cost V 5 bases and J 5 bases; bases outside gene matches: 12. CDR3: CASSPWTSGTLRETQYF. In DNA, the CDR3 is TGTGCCAGCAGTCCTTGGACTAGCGGGACCCTCCGGGAGACCCAGTACTTC.

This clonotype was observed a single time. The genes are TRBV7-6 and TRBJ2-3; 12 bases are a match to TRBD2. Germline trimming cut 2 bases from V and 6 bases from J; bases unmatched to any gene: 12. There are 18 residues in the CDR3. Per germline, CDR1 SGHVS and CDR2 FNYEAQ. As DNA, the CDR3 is TGTGCCAGCAGCTTACTATGGGGACTAGCGGGTGATAGGGATACGCAGTATTTT. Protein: CASSLLWGLAGDRDTQYF.

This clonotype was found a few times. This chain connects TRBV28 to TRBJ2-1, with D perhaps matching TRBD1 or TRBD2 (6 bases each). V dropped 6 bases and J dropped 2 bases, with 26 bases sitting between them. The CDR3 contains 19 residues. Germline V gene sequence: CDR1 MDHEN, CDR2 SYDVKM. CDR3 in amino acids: CASSPVGGGGRGTYNEQFF. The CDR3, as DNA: TGTGCCAGCAGCCCCGTGGGGGGCGGAGGGAGAGGGACCTACAATGAGCAGTTCTTC.

The CDR3 DNA reads TGTGCCAGCAGCTCGTCTAGAGCCGGGGAGCAGTTCTTC. Translating it yields CASSSSRAGEQFF. The chain joins TRBV11-3 to TRBJ2-1; D not resolved. There are 13 residues in the CDR3. Trimming took 4 bases from V and 10 from J, leaving 14 bases between them. Germline CDR1 and CDR2: SGHNT and YENEEA.